The next 7 T cell receptor beta chains were all read from a single sample in a study of OX40 agonist ivuxolimab in advanced cancers. Measured with immunoSEQ multiplex PCR; TCRdb has only the in-frame clones, and not every one. The sample has 30,000 to 40,000 clones; roughly 80% are singletons. The sequenced sample was CD4+ or CD8+ T cells sorted from blood, obtained in a trial of the OX40 agonist ivuxolimab. The receptor source for this set is an adult with an advanced solid tumor such as melanoma, head and neck, liver or kidney cancer.

CDR3 region: CASSMTLGGQGSSGYTF. CDR3 DNA sequence: TGTGCCAGTAGTATGACTCTCGGGGGACAGGGTTCGTCTGGCTACACCTTC. The chain employs TRBV19 and TRBJ1-2; 9 bases map to TRBD1. Looked up from germline, CDR1 is LNHDA and CDR2 is SQIVND (reference sequence). V gave up 3 bases and J gave up 7 bases; unmatched junction bases: 15. The CDR3 loop spans 17 amino acids.

The CDR3 is CASSLFLPGQGPSVGNTIYF. CDR3 nucleotide sequence: TGTGCCAGCAGTTTATTCTTACCGGGACAGGGACCCTCGGTAGGAAACACCATATATTTT. The chain employs TRBV27 and TRBJ1-3; 9 bases align to TRBD1. Germline V CDR1 and CDR2: MNHEY, SMNVEV (reference sequence). This CDR3 region has 20 residues. The V segment lost 1 base and the J segment 4 bases; nucleotides outside the gene matches: 17.

This chain links TRBV7-9 with TRBJ2-2; tentatively, D is TRBD1 (5 bases). This CDR3 has 16 amino acids. V was clipped by 3 bases and J by 0 bases, with 11 bases between them. CDR1 and CDR2 (germline): SEHNR, FQNEAQ (reference sequence). The CDR3 nucleotides read TGTGCCAGCAGCTTGCCGACAGCTACGAACACCGGGGAGCTGTTTTTT. Protein product: CASSLPTATNTGELFF.

V usage is TRBV27 and J usage is TRBJ1-5; D ambiguous. Trimming shortened V by 1 base and J by 4 bases, and 5 bases separated the two germline ends. The CDR3 is 13 amino acids. Germline V lookup: CDR1 MNHEY, CDR2 SMNVEV (reference sequence). The CDR3 DNA is TGTGCCAGCAGTTTATTGGGGAATCAGCCCCAGCATTTT. The encoded protein is CASSLLGNQPQHF.

For the CDR3, the DNA is TGTGCCAGCAGTGCATTAGCGGGGGCGAACAATGAGCAGTTCTTC. Its protein is CASSALAGANNEQFF. The genes are TRBV6-1 and TRBJ2-1; 9 bases are a match to TRBD2. V dropped 4 bases and J dropped 5; count of bases not matched to a gene: 6. CDR1 MNHNS and CDR2 SASEGT come from the germline V gene. This CDR3 comprises 15 residues.

The chain employs TRBV6-5 and TRBJ1-1; D unclear. Between the trimmed V and J ends, which lost 0 bases and 3 bases, there was a span of 8 bases. The CDR3 loop spans 14 amino acids. Germline V gene sequence: CDR1 MNHEY, CDR2 SVGAGI. Written as DNA, the CDR3 is TGTGCCAGCAGTTACTCAGGTGTTGACACTGAAGCTTTCTTT. Protein product: CASSYSGVDTEAFF.

Comment on this clone: One junction end does not reproduce the germline sequence, and a read error may be involved. The V call is TRBV6-5, the J call TRBJ2-3, with D perhaps TRBD2 (5 bases). CDR1 MNHEY and CDR2 SVGAGI come from the germline V gene. This CDR3 is built from 10 residues. Here the CDR3 reads CAGLFMVVGF. As DNA, the CDR3 is TGTGCCGGACTCTTTATGGTGGTAGGTTTT.